One and the same sample provided the 28 T cell receptor beta chains below, sequenced in a study of T cells in Graves' hyperthyroidism and ophthalmopathy. RNA transcripts served as the template for amplifying TCR beta CDR3 regions. A first-round RT-PCR of the TCR CDR3 used the HTBI primer set. A single record per CDR3 protein comes from TCRdb applying MiXCR to the multiplex PCR reads. The sample lists around 300,000 distinct CDR3 sequences; 13% were seen once. Sequences were obtained from blood. Receptors were obtained from a young woman with Graves' hyperthyroidism that later progressed to Graves' ophthalmopathy.

This clonotype was seen at least ten times. V usage is TRBV2 and J usage is TRBJ1-5; TRBD1 matches 7 bases. The CDR3 extends over 18 amino acids. The germline V gene encodes CDR1 SNHLY and CDR2 FYNNEI. V lost 3 bases to trimming and J lost 4 bases; unmatched junction nucleotides: 15. As DNA, the CDR3 is TGTGCCAGCAGTGACGGGGACAGCGTAACTTATCCAAATCAGCCCCAGCATTTT. The encoded protein is CASSDGDSVTYPNQPQHF.

This clonotype was recorded at least ten times. The chain combines TRBV13 with TRBJ2-3, with D tentatively TRBD2 (5 bases). The CDR3 is 16 amino acids. Per germline, CDR1 PRHDT and CDR2 FYEKMQ (reference sequence). V shed 3 bases and J shed 0 bases, with 13 bases lying between them. This CDR3 is CASSFTGLASTDTQYF. The CDR3 coding sequence is TGTGCCAGCAGCTTTACCGGTCTAGCTAGCACAGATACGCAGTATTTT.

This clonotype has a count of ten or more. This chain links TRBV30 with TRBJ1-1, with 7 bases that match TRBD1. Germline assignment: CDR1 GTSNPN and CDR2 SVGIG (reference sequence). This CDR3 comprises 14 residues. V shed 6 bases and J 4 bases; nucleotides not matched to a gene: 11. The CDR3 reads CACHARGRTTEAFF. In nucleotides, the CDR3 is TGTGCCTGCCACGCGAGGGGGCGCACCACTGAAGCTTTCTTT.

This chain links TRBV5-6 with TRBJ1-4; 7 bases match TRBD1. Germline lookup yields CDR1 SGHDT and CDR2 YYEEEE. V was pared by 3 bases and J by 3 bases, with 5 bases of the junction left unmatched. The CDR3 loop spans 15 amino acids. For the CDR3, the DNA is TGTGCCAGCAGCTCCGGGGACAGCGCTAATGAAAAACTGTTTTTT. Translation: CASSSGDSANEKLFF.

This clonotype has a handful of counts. The V gene is TRBV4-2, the J gene TRBJ2-5; D is ambiguous. The V gene's germline CDR1 is LGHNA and CDR2 YNFKEQ. Trimming cost V 2 bases and J 1 base, with 14 bases left between them. CDR3 size: 16 residues. This CDR3 is CASSQLLLGSQETQYF. The CDR3 coding sequence is TGTGCCAGCAGCCAACTCTTATTGGGCTCCCAAGAGACCCAGTACTTC.

Ten or more counts support this clonotype. The chain is built from TRBV11-3 and TRBJ2-3; TRBD2 matches 10 bases. This CDR3 is built from 15 residues. CDR1 SGHNT and CDR2 YENEEA come from the germline V gene. The junction had 5 bases not matched to a gene; V was cut back by 6 bases and J by 2 bases. CDR3 sequence reads: CASRALAGDTDTQYF. As DNA, the CDR3 is TGTGCCAGCAGGGCTCTAGCGGGAGACACAGATACGCAGTATTTT.

The V and J genes are TRBV9 and TRBJ2-1; 7 bases are shared with TRBD2. V was pared by 3 bases and J by 6 bases, with 6 bases of the junction left unmatched. This CDR3 region has 14 residues. Per the germline V gene, CDR1 is SGDLS and CDR2 is YYNGEE. As DNA, the CDR3 is TGTGCCAGCAGCGCGGGAGGCAGCCCCAATGAGCAGTTCTTC. Translated: CASSAGGSPNEQFF.

This clonotype has a handful of counts. The chain employs TRBV27 and TRBJ2-7; no clear D. Germline CDR1 is MNHEY and CDR2 is SMNVEV (reference sequence). The CDR3 has 12 amino acids. Trimming pared 5 bases from V and 2 bases from J, leaving 7 bases between. CDR3 DNA sequence: TGTGCCAGCAGTAAAGGGACCTACGAGCAGTACTTC. It yields the protein CASSKGTYEQYF.

The rearrangement links TRBV24-1 to TRBJ2-7, with unresolved D. V lost 3 bases and J 2 bases, leaving 7 bases between the germline ends. CDR3 size: 13 residues. Germline CDR1 KGHDR, CDR2 SFDVKD. The CDR3 spells CATSDPLAYEQYF. CDR3 coding DNA: TGTGCCACCAGTGATCCGCTAGCCTACGAGCAGTACTTC.

For this clonotype: This may come from a read error, since a much larger clone is one base off. The CDR3 loop reads CASSLGQSGNQPRHF. CDR3 DNA sequence: TGTGCCAGCAGCTTAGGGCAATCTGGCAATCAGCCCCGGCATTTT. This chain uses TRBV7-9 with TRBJ1-5, with D hard to call. Germline loops: CDR1 SEHNR, CDR2 FQNEAQ (reference sequence). The length of the CDR3 is 15 residues.

This clonotype was picked up many times. DNA of the CDR3: TGTGCCAGCAGCCCTTCGGGACAGGGGATCTACAATGAGCAGTTCTTC. It codes for CASSPSGQGIYNEQFF. The chain carries TRBV7-9 and TRBJ2-1; 10 nucleotides line up with TRBD1. Germline CDR1 SEHNR, CDR2 FQNEAQ (reference sequence). There are 16 residues in the CDR3. J gave up 3 bases and V 5 bases, and 7 bases lay outside the gene matches.

This clonotype was counted many times. The V call is TRBV6-1, the J call TRBJ1-3, with 7 bases that match TRBD1. Germline CDR1 is MNHNS and CDR2 is SASEGT. V shed 6 bases, J shed 4 bases, and the junction held 6 bases outside the gene matches. The CDR3 has 14 amino acids. The CDR3 is CASRPTGSGNTIYF. CDR3 DNA sequence: TGTGCCAGCAGGCCGACAGGGTCGGGAAACACCATATATTTT.

Ten or more counts support this clonotype. This chain connects TRBV29-1 to TRBJ2-1, with unresolved D. The ends were cut back, 3 bases at V and 7 bases at J, with 10 bases in the middle. CDR1 is SQVTM and CDR2 is ANQGSEA in the germline V gene. The CDR3 is made up of 12 amino acids. CDR3 sequence (DNA): TGCAGCGTTGATCTTAGACCGAATGAGCAGTTCTTC. Translating it yields CSVDLRPNEQFF.

This clonotype was seen only a few times. The chain combines TRBV20-1 with TRBJ2-2; 10 bases agree with TRBD2. The CDR3 has 15 amino acids. In germline, CDR1 is DFQATT, CDR2 SNEGSKA (reference sequence). Losses at the gene ends were 0 bases for V and 5 bases for J; bases not matched to a gene: 3. Written as DNA, the CDR3 is TGCAGTGCTAGAGATGGGACTAGCGTTACCGGGGAGCTGTTTTTT. Its protein is CSARDGTSVTGELFF.

This clonotype has just a few counts. Here the CDR3 reads CASSQEFGGWAAAGEQYF. CDR3 DNA sequence: TGTGCCAGCAGCCAAGAATTTGGAGGTTGGGCTGCTGCTGGCGAGCAGTACTTC. The V gene is TRBV14, the J gene TRBJ2-7; maybe TRBD2 (5 bases). Germline V gives CDR1 SGHDN, CDR2 FVKESK. V gave up 0 bases and J gave up 6 bases, with 24 bases separating them. The CDR3 has 18 amino acids.

The V and J genes are TRBV19 and TRBJ2-7, with D perhaps matching TRBD1 (6 bases). The germline V and J ends were trimmed by 5 bases and 3 bases, with 14 bases remaining between them. Germline values: CDR1 LNHDA, CDR2 SQIVND (reference sequence). The CDR3 sequence is 14 residues long. DNA for the CDR3: TGTGCCAGTAGTCACCAGGGGAAGGGCTACGAGCAGTACTTC. Protein sequence: CASSHQGKGYEQYF. Drawing the rest from reference TRBV19 and TRBJ2-7, the complete variable domain is DGGITQSPKYLFRKEGQNVTLSCEQNLNHDAMYWYRQDPGQGLRLIYYSQIVNDFQKGDIAEGYSVSREKKESFPLTVTSAQKNPTAFYLCASSHQGKGYEQYFGPGTRLTVT.

The V call is TRBV15, the J call TRBJ1-1; D not resolved. There are 13 residues in the CDR3. Germline CDR1 reads LNHNV; CDR2 reads YYDKDF (reference sequence). The germline V and J ends were trimmed by 5 bases and 3 bases, with 10 bases remaining between them. CDR3 region: CATSVWGYTEAFF. CDR3 nucleotide sequence: TGTGCCACCAGCGTCTGGGGTTACACTGAAGCTTTCTTT.

This clonotype has a count of ten or more. The chain uses TRBV30 and TRBJ2-5; D is undetermined. V lost 0 bases and J lost 1, with 12 bases in between. Germline loops: CDR1 GTSNPN, CDR2 SVGIG (reference sequence). This CDR3 has 15 amino acids. In DNA, the CDR3 is TGTGCCTGGAGTGTACAAGTGGGCGTCCAAGAGACCCAGTACTTC. Translating it yields CAWSVQVGVQETQYF.

This clonotype was found many times. This chain uses TRBV28 with TRBJ1-1; 10 nucleotides line up with TRBD1. Germline assignment: CDR1 MDHEN and CDR2 SYDVKM. J was trimmed by 1 base and V by 4 bases; bases with no gene match: 9. The CDR3 runs to 17 residues. In DNA form, the CDR3 reads TGTGCCAGCAGTTCATGGGACAGGGGACGGGGGAACACTGAAGCTTTCTTT. This gives the protein CASSSWDRGRGNTEAFF.

This clonotype was seen many times. The chain employs TRBV20-1 and TRBJ1-2; D gene uncertain. Trimming shortened V by 3 bases and J by 2 bases, and 16 bases separated the two germline ends. CDR1 is DFQATT and CDR2 is SNEGSKA in the germline V gene (reference sequence). CDR3 length: 15 residues. CDR3: CSARPPKSNNYGYTF. The CDR3 bases are TGCAGTGCTAGGCCCCCCAAGAGTAACAACTATGGCTACACCTTC.

With regard to this clonotype: A much larger clonotype is one base distant, so this may be a read error. The V gene is TRBV30, the J gene TRBJ2-3, with D tentatively TRBD2 (6 bases). This CDR3 contains 13 residues. Germline assignment: CDR1 GTSNPN and CDR2 SVGIG (reference sequence). CDR3 sequence reads: CPWSLGTVDTQYF. For the CDR3, the DNA is TGTCCCTGGAGTCTGGGGACTGTGGATACGCAGTATTTT.

This clonotype showed up many times. The V and J genes are TRBV28 and TRBJ2-2, with D unresolved. The CDR3 has 19 residues. Looked up from germline, CDR1 is MDHEN and CDR2 is SYDVKM. V gave up 5 bases and J gave up 0 bases, with 22 bases separating them. The CDR3 loop is CASSPSSPRLRPNTGELFF. CDR3 sequence (DNA): TGTGCCAGCAGTCCTTCTTCCCCCCGTCTGAGACCGAACACCGGGGAGCTGTTTTTT.

This clonotype was found many times. The chain recombines TRBV10-3 with TRBJ2-6, with TRBD2 as a possible D gene (5 bases). Trimming removed 0 bases at V and 2 bases at J, with 8 bases between. This CDR3 spans 16 amino acids. The germline V gene encodes CDR1 ENHRY and CDR2 SYGVKD. The CDR3 coding sequence is TGTGCCATCAGTGAGTCGGGAGTGGCTGGGGCCAACGTCCTGACTTTC. Translated, it gives CAISESGVAGANVLTF.

This chain links TRBV3-2 with TRBJ2-1. TRBV3-2 is given as a pseudogene. The CDR3 covers 17 residues. The CDR3 DNA is TGTGCCAGCAGTTTCGACTCGGACAGGAGCTCCTACAATGAGCAGTTCTTC. Amino acids: CASSFDSDRSSYNEQFF.

This sequence joins TRBV12-3 or TRBV12-4 and TRBJ1-3; tentative D call: TRBD1 (6 bases). Trimming shortened V by 3 bases and J by 0 bases, and 9 bases separated the two germline ends. The CDR3 has 15 amino acids. The CDR3 nucleotides read TGTGCCAGCAGTTTGACAGGAATCTCTGGAAACACCATATATTTT. It encodes CASSLTGISGNTIYF.

The gene calls are TRBV27 and TRBJ2-1; TRBD2 aligns across 8 bases. V gave up 3 bases and J gave up 10 bases; unmatched junction bases: 11. Germline V gene sequence: CDR1 MNHEY, CDR2 SMNVEV (reference sequence). The CDR3 contains 15 residues. CDR3 residues: CASSLYGLAFGEQFF. CDR3 DNA sequence: TGTGCCAGCAGTTTGTATGGACTAGCTTTTGGCGAGCAGTTCTTC.

This clonotype was counted many times. The chain recombines TRBV18 with TRBJ2-3; 7 nucleotides line up with TRBD2. J gave up 4 bases and V 6 bases, and 16 bases lay outside the gene matches. The CDR3 spans 17 residues. Germline CDR1 KGHSH, CDR2 LQKENI. CDR3 sequence reads: CASSPSPGREMADTQYF. The CDR3 DNA reads as TGTGCCAGCTCCCCTTCCCCAGGGCGGGAGATGGCAGATACGCAGTATTTT. The variable domain in full, completed from reference TRBV18 and TRBJ2-3, reads NAGVMQNPRHLVRRRGQEARLRCSPMKGHSHVYWYRQLPEEGLKFMVYLQKENIIDESGMPKERFSAEFPKEGPSILRIQQVVRGDSAAYFCASSPSPGREMADTQYFGPGTRLTVL.

A few counts support this clonotype. The chain links TRBV29-1 to TRBJ2-3, with 15 bases that match TRBD2. V gave up 5 bases and J gave up 7 bases; unmatched junction bases: 10. CDR3 length: 16 residues. Germline CDR1 reads SQVTM; CDR2 reads ANQGSEA. The CDR3 sequence: CSVRTSGGGLLNTQYF. CDR3 sequence (DNA): TGCAGCGTTCGGACTAGCGGGGGGGGCCTATTAAATACGCAGTATTTT.